Following are 32 T cell receptor beta chains from one sample sequenced in a study of T cell responses to AZD1222 COVID-19 vaccine. This table comes from immunoSEQ multiplex PCR, and its TCRdb copy is limited to in-frame clones, with some not included. Among about 140,000 clones, 85% to 90% were seen once, and the ten largest hold 1.5% to 2%. This material consisted of peripheral blood, taken on day 0 of AZD1222 vaccination. The source of these receptors is an adult in good health.

The count of this clone is one. The V gene is TRBV6-5, the J gene TRBJ1-6; 8 bases match TRBD1. Germline V gives CDR1 MNHEY, CDR2 SVGAGI. The V and J ends lost 6 bases and 9 bases, in that order; junction bases with no gene match: 4. This CDR3 is 13 amino acids long. This CDR3 is CASRYTGGSPLHF. Here the CDR3 DNA reads TGTGCCAGCAGATATACAGGGGGTTCACCCCTCCACTTT.

V is TRBV3-1 (or the pseudogene TRBV3-2) and J is TRBJ1-2; TRBD1 agrees at 8 bases. Germline CDR1 is LGHDT and CDR2 is YNNKEL (reference sequence). This CDR3 has 15 amino acids. V shed 1 base, J shed 3 bases, and the junction held 4 bases outside the gene matches. CDR3 residues: CASSQVRTGHYGYTF. DNA of the CDR3: TGTGCCAGCAGCCAAGTCCGGACAGGGCACTATGGCTACACCTTC.

The genes are TRBV7-9 and TRBJ2-7, with TRBD1 matching 8 bases. Germline V gene sequence: CDR1 SEHNR, CDR2 FQNEAQ (reference sequence). J was trimmed by 6 bases and V by 2 bases; bases with no gene match: 9. This CDR3 is built from 15 residues. CDR3 protein: CASSLPGTGGGEQYF. CDR3 bases: TGTGCCAGCAGCTTACCCGGGACAGGTGGAGGCGAGCAGTACTTC.

In this sample, this clone turned up once. The V call is TRBV2, the J call TRBJ2-7; 9 nucleotides agree with TRBD2. The V and J ends lost 7 bases and 5 bases, in that order; junction bases with no gene match: 24. Germline assignment: CDR1 SNHLY and CDR2 FYNNEI. The CDR3 length is 19 residues. The CDR3 DNA is TGTGCCAGCAAACCCCTTCTCACCCTAATAGCGGGAGTAGTAGACGAGCAGTACTTC. It translates to CASKPLLTLIAGVVDEQYF.

The chain couples TRBV7-9 to TRBJ1-5; 10 nucleotides align to TRBD1. Germline-derived CDR1 and CDR2 are SEHNR and FQNEAQ (reference sequence). The CDR3 extends over 14 amino acids. The junction had 3 bases not matched to a gene; V was cut back by 5 bases and J by 5 bases. The DNA of the CDR3 is TGTGCCAGCAGCCCCGGGACAGGGGATCAGCCCCAGCATTTT. Protein: CASSPGTGDQPQHF.

This sequence joins TRBV27 and TRBJ2-5; 7 bases map to TRBD1. Germline CDR1 reads MNHEY; CDR2 reads SMNVEV (reference sequence). CDR3 size: 14 residues. V was clipped by 5 bases and J by 9 bases; unmatched bases: 12. The CDR3 protein is CASSLLGGGRAQYF. DNA for the CDR3: TGTGCCAGCAGTCTACTAGGGGGCGGCAGGGCCCAGTACTTC.

The count of this clone is one. The chain has TRBV7-9 and TRBJ1-2; D is undetermined. The germline V gene has CDR1 SEHNR and CDR2 FQNEAQ (reference sequence). The CDR3 sequence is 12 residues long. V lost 1 base and J 6 bases, leaving 6 bases between the germline ends. The CDR3 DNA reads as TGTGCCAGCAGCTTAGTTAATCATGGCTACACCTTC. Translation: CASSLVNHGYTF.

The genes are TRBV7-9 and TRBJ1-2; 12 nucleotides align to TRBD1. The J segment lost 7 bases and the V segment lost 5 bases, leaving 14 bases of the junction unmatched. CDR3 length: 17 amino acids. CDR1 is SEHNR and CDR2 is FQNEAQ in the germline V gene (reference sequence). The CDR3 spells CASSNPIRDRGPGGYTF. The DNA for the CDR3 is TGTGCCAGCAGCAACCCGATCCGGGACAGGGGGCCAGGTGGCTACACCTTC. The whole variable domain, remainder taken from reference TRBV7-9 and TRBJ1-2, is DTGVSQNPRHKITKRGQNVTFRCDPISEHNRLYWYRQTLGQGPEFLTYFQNEAQLEKSRLLSDRFSAERPKGSFSTLEIQRTEQGDSAMYLCASSNPIRDRGPGGYTFGSGTRLTVV.

CDR3 loop: CASSFVTGDSPLHF. The CDR3 coding sequence is TGTGCCAGCAGCTTTGTGACAGGGGATTCACCCCTCCACTTT. This sequence joins TRBV11-2 and TRBJ1-6, with TRBD1 matching over 8 bases. The junction had 3 bases not matched to a gene; V was cut back by 3 bases and J by 8 bases. Germline V gene data show CDR1 as SGHAT and CDR2 as FQNNGV. CDR3 size: 14 residues.

The V gene is TRBV12-3 or TRBV12-4, the J gene TRBJ2-3; tentatively, D is TRBD2 (6 bases). This CDR3 spans 12 amino acids. V lost 5 bases, J lost 9 bases, and 12 bases lay in between. In DNA, the CDR3 is TGTGCCAGCAGTACCCCTCGGGAGACGCAGTATTTT. It translates to CASSTPRETQYF.

This chain uses TRBV30 with TRBJ1-2; D remains ambiguous. Germline V gives CDR1 GTSNPN, CDR2 SVGIG (reference sequence). This CDR3 contains 12 residues. V shed 0 bases and J shed 1 base, with 3 bases lying between them. CDR3 sequence: CAWSVFNYGYTF. CDR3 DNA: TGTGCCTGGAGTGTTTTTAACTATGGCTACACCTTC.

The V gene is TRBV6-4, the J gene TRBJ1-1; TRBD1 agrees at 10 bases. The CDR3 length is 14 residues. Germline CDR1 reads MRHNA; CDR2 reads SNTAGT. V lost 6 bases to trimming and J lost 1 base; unmatched junction nucleotides: 2. CDR3 residues: CASRRDRGNTEAFF. The CDR3 region has the DNA TGTGCCAGCAGGAGGGACAGGGGGAACACTGAAGCTTTCTTT.

This rearrangement joins TRBV14 to TRBJ1-6; the D gene is possibly TRBD1 (5 bases). V was shortened by 0 bases and J by 7 bases, with 22 bases between the two germline ends. Germline CDR1 and CDR2: SGHDN and FVKESK. The CDR3 extends over 19 amino acids. This CDR3 is CASSQDRLRRGGRNSPLHF. For the CDR3, the DNA is TGTGCCAGCAGCCAAGATCGATTGAGGAGGGGAGGTCGGAATTCACCCCTCCACTTT.

V is TRBV28 and J is TRBJ1-5; D remains ambiguous. Germline values: CDR1 MDHEN, CDR2 SYDVKM. This CDR3 contains 14 residues. V was trimmed by 5 bases and J by 0 bases, leaving 8 bases between them. CDR3 sequence reads: CASSSRASNQPQHF. The CDR3 coding sequence is TGTGCCAGCAGTAGCCGGGCTAGCAATCAGCCCCAGCATTTT. The variable domain in full, completed from reference TRBV28 and TRBJ1-5, reads DVKVTQSSRYLVKRTGEKVFLECVQDMDHENMFWYRQDPGLGLRLIYFSYDVKMKEKGDIPEGYSVSREKKERFSLILESASTNQTSMYLCASSSRASNQPQHFGDGTRLSIL.

The V and J genes are TRBV2 and TRBJ1-4; D is unclear. The CDR3 has 14 residues. Deletions cut 4 bases from V and 4 bases from J, with 10 bases between. Germline V lookup: CDR1 SNHLY, CDR2 FYNNEI. The CDR3 loop is CASSVVGINEKLFF. The CDR3 nucleotides are TGTGCCAGCAGTGTTGTGGGAATTAATGAAAAACTGTTTTTT.

This rearrangement joins TRBV25-1 to TRBJ2-5, with D unclear. The V and J ends lost 3 bases and 1 base respectively, with 21 bases between them. The length of the CDR3 is 18 residues. Germline V lookup: CDR1 MGHDK, CDR2 SYGVNS. The CDR3 protein is CASSDRAGARVAQETQYF. Written as DNA, the CDR3 is TGTGCCAGCAGTGATAGAGCTGGAGCAAGGGTCGCCCAAGAGACCCAGTACTTC.

V gene TRBV19 combines with J gene TRBJ2-2; 12 bases agree with TRBD2. The CDR3 has 14 residues. The germline gives CDR1 LNHDA, CDR2 SQIVND (reference sequence). V lost 11 bases, J lost 6 bases, and 7 bases stayed unmatched. The CDR3 region has the DNA TGTGCCGTATGGGCTAGCGGGGGGGCCGGGGAGCTGTTTTTT. It is translated as CAVWASGGAGELFF.

This clone was observed a single time. The chain joins TRBV5-6 to TRBJ1-1; D remains unclear. The CDR3 totals 13 residues. V was trimmed by 1 base and J by 0 bases, leaving 4 bases between them. From germline, CDR1 is SGHDT and CDR2 YYEEEE. The DNA for the CDR3 is TGTGCCAGCAGCTTGTTTGTGAACACTGAAGCTTTCTTT. The encoded protein is CASSLFVNTEAFF.

The chain uses TRBV5-6 and TRBJ2-4, with D maybe TRBD2 (5 bases). Germline V lookup: CDR1 SGHDT, CDR2 YYEEEE. CDR3 size: 16 residues. Trimming stripped 5 bases from V and 7 bases from J, with 22 bases between. The CDR3 spells CASSRNLPRADNIQYF. The CDR3 DNA sequence: TGTGCCAGCAGTCGGAATCTCCCGAGGGCGGACAACATTCAGTACTTC.

This sequence joins TRBV5-5 and TRBJ1-2; possibly TRBD1 for D (6 bases). The germline V gene encodes CDR1 SGHKS and CDR2 YYEKEE (reference sequence). V was cut by 1 base and J by 5 bases, with 18 bases left in between. This CDR3 has 16 amino acids. CDR3 region: CASSLPSQGGFYGYTF. CDR3 DNA: TGTGCCAGCAGCTTGCCTTCACAGGGAGGTTTTTATGGCTACACCTTC.

Notes on this clone: The sample holds other DNA sequences that translate to the same CDR3. The chain combines TRBV29-1 with TRBJ1-1; D uncertain. The CDR3 is 13 residues long. CDR1 and CDR2 from the germline V gene are SQVTM and ANQGSEA. Trimming pared 1 base from V and 0 bases from J, leaving 6 bases between. CDR3 coding DNA: TGCAGCGTTGAAGGGAGGATGAACACTGAAGCTTTCTTT. Translation: CSVEGRMNTEAFF.

This chain joins TRBV5-1 and TRBJ1-2; D call uncertain. Trimming pared 4 bases from V and 9 bases from J, leaving 16 bases between. Germline V gene data show CDR1 as SGHRS and CDR2 as YFSETQ. This CDR3 spans 13 amino acids. CDR3 protein: CASSVSKGLSYTF. The CDR3 region has the DNA TGCGCCAGCAGCGTCAGCAAGGGTCTTAGCTACACCTTC.

This sequence joins TRBV19 and TRBJ2-3; D is ambiguous. The V end was cut by 3 bases, the J end by 2 bases, with 15 bases between. Germline values: CDR1 LNHDA, CDR2 SQIVND (reference sequence). CDR3 length: 16 residues. DNA of the CDR3: TGTGCCAGTAGTATTCTCGGCCCGGTCCTCACAGATACGCAGTATTTT. Its protein is CASSILGPVLTDTQYF.

Points on this clone: Other DNA sequences from this sample encode an identical CDR3 as well. This chain uses TRBV9 with TRBJ2-7, with 7 bases fitting TRBD2. Trimming took 0 bases from V and 0 from J; bases not matched to a gene: 3. This CDR3 has 15 amino acids. The germline gives CDR1 SGDLS, CDR2 YYNGEE. CDR3 DNA sequence: TGTGCCAGCAGCGTAGGCCTAGCGGACTCCTACGAGCAGTACTTC. It codes for CASSVGLADSYEQYF. The full variable domain, with the rest looked up from reference TRBV9 and TRBJ2-7, is DSGVTQTPKHLITATGQRVTLRCSPRSGDLSVYWYQQSLDQGLQFLIQYYNGEERAKGNILERFSAQQFPDLHSELNLSSLELGDSALYFCASSVGLADSYEQYFGPGTRLTVT.

This clone was seen only once. J is TRBJ2-3 and V is TRBV3-1 (or the pseudogene TRBV3-2); possibly TRBD2 for D (6 bases). This CDR3 is built from 13 residues. Trimming left V 4 bases short and J 9 bases short, with 14 bases between. The germline V gene has CDR1 LGHDT and CDR2 YNNKEL (reference sequence). The CDR3 protein is CASSPELAATQYF. CDR3 DNA: TGTGCCAGCAGCCCAGAATTAGCGGCAACGCAGTATTTT.

The CDR3 is CASTILQGRTFF. For the CDR3, the DNA is TGTGCCAGCACAATCCTTCAGGGAAGGACTTTCTTT. The chain has TRBV25-1 and TRBJ1-1, with D perhaps TRBD1 (5 bases). Looked up from germline, CDR1 is MGHDK and CDR2 is SYGVNS. CDR3 length: 12 amino acids. Between the trimmed V and J ends, which lost 7 bases and 12 bases, there was a span of 18 bases.

This clone was recorded a few times. Here the CDR3 DNA reads TGTGCCAGCAGTCCCTGGACAGGGATTCTTTATGGCTACACCTTC. Translating it yields CASSPWTGILYGYTF. The V gene is TRBV27, the J gene TRBJ1-2; TRBD1 agrees at 8 bases. Trimming took 5 bases from V and 5 from J; bases not matched to a gene: 10. In germline, CDR1 is MNHEY, CDR2 SMNVEV (reference sequence). The CDR3 consists of 15 residues.

This clone was detected a few times. The chain joins TRBV28 to TRBJ1-1, with D perhaps matching TRBD1 (5 bases). Trimming stripped 5 bases from V and 10 bases from J, with 14 bases between. The CDR3 is 12 residues long. Germline V gene data show CDR1 as MDHEN and CDR2 as SYDVKM. CDR3 region: CASSKPPRAAFF. The CDR3 DNA follows: TGTGCCAGCAGTAAACCCCCCAGGGCAGCTTTCTTT.

The chain uses TRBV15 and TRBJ1-2; D is unclear. V shed 0 bases and J shed 5 bases, with 19 bases lying between them. The CDR3 loop spans 17 amino acids. Germline lookup yields CDR1 LNHNV and CDR2 YYDKDF (reference sequence). The DNA of the CDR3 is TGTGCCACCAGCAGAGAGTTTTCGGCCACGAAACCTTATGGCTACACCTTC. Translating it yields CATSREFSATKPYGYTF.

This chain links TRBV19 with TRBJ2-7, with 11 positions matching TRBD1. CDR3 length equals 16 residues. V lost 5 bases and J lost 6; bases outside the gene matches: 12. Per the germline V gene, CDR1 is LNHDA and CDR2 is SQIVND (reference sequence). The chain's CDR3 is CASSPRRDRGYGEQYF. DNA of the CDR3: TGTGCCAGTAGTCCCCGTAGGGACAGGGGGTACGGCGAGCAGTACTTC.

CDR3 nucleotide sequence: TGTGCCAGCATCGTGACGGGTGACTATAACAATTCACCCCTCCACTTT. This gives the protein CASIVTGDYNNSPLHF. The genes are TRBV2 and TRBJ1-6; D is unclear. CDR3 size: 16 residues. From germline, CDR1 is SNHLY and CDR2 FYNNEI. V was clipped by 7 bases and J by 7 bases, with 20 bases between them.

CDR3 nucleotides: TGTGCCAGCAGCCCGGAGGCCTTAGGAGAGACCCAGTACTTC. Residues: CASSPEALGETQYF. The V call is TRBV9, the J call TRBJ2-5; D is possibly TRBD2 (5 bases). The CDR3 consists of 14 residues. The germline V and J ends were trimmed by 4 bases and 4 bases, with 14 bases remaining between them. The germline gives CDR1 SGDLS, CDR2 YYNGEE.